This T cell receptor beta chain derives from a study of identical twins. A universal primer site arose from template switching, and cDNA bore unique molecular identifiers. Each CDR3 protein is one row after TCRdb ran MiXCR on the 5' RACE reads. The sample yields 200,000 to 300,000 distinct CDR3 sequences, 5.5% to 7% seen once. This clonotype was seen a handful of times. CDR1 is SGDLS and CDR2 is YYNGEE in the germline V gene. The CDR3 sequence is 14 residues long. Trimming removed 0 bases from V and 0 bases from J, with 6 bases in between. These data were also filed under a second study, of yellow fever vaccine responses in identical twins.

The rearrangement uses TRBV9 and TRBJ1-1; unclear D gene. Sequencing was performed on memory (CD45RO+) T cells sorted from blood. The TCR sequence derives from a woman under 30 in good health. The CDR3 nucleotides read TGTGCCAGCAGCGTAGCCCCAGTGAACACTGAAGCTTTCTTT. Encoded protein: CASSVAPVNTEAFF.